The next 11 T cell receptor beta chains were all read from a single sample in a study of regulatory T cells in long-lasting Graves disease. Building of the TCR beta libraries involved iRepertoire HTBI primers and Arm-PCR of CDR3 regions. TCRdb itself ran the multiplex PCR reads through MiXCR, one entry per CDR3 protein. The sample records approximately 690,000 distinct CDR3 sequences, around 32% being singletons. Sample time point: persistent/refractory GD, antithyroid drugs over 5 years with positive TRAb. From RNA extracted from PBMCs, the TCR library was made. This specimen was peripheral blood mononuclear cells (PBMCs), taken when the disease was refractory, from a patient treated with antithyroid drugs. Receptor source: a female donor with Graves disease.

This clonotype was counted many times. The chain has TRBV5-6 and TRBJ1-6, with D unresolved. Germline V gene data show CDR1 as SGHDT and CDR2 as YYEEEE. With 0 bases removed from V and 8 bases from J, the gap between germline ends came to 9 bases. The CDR3 is 14 amino acids. The CDR3 is CASSLVSRDSPLHF. The CDR3 bases are TGTGCCAGCAGCTTGGTTAGTCGTGATTCACCCCTCCACTTT.

The rearrangement joins TRBV20-1 to TRBJ2-2, with 9 bases that match TRBD2. Germline V gene lookup returns CDR1 DFQATT and CDR2 SNEGSKA (reference sequence). The J segment lost 4 bases and the V segment lost 6 bases, leaving 9 bases of the junction unmatched. This CDR3 is built from 15 residues. The CDR3 spells CSASKLAGSTGELFF. The CDR3 DNA reads as TGCAGTGCCTCGAAGCTAGCGGGATCCACCGGGGAGCTGTTTTTT.

A few counts support this clonotype. The rearrangement joins TRBV20-1 to TRBJ1-2, with D hard to call. The V end lost 3 bases, the J end lost 0 bases, and 5 bases lay between the germline ends. Looked up from germline, CDR1 is DFQATT and CDR2 is SNEGSKA (reference sequence). The CDR3 consists of 12 residues. CDR3 sequence (DNA): TGCAGTGCTAGTTTATCTAACTATGGCTACACCTTC. Translation: CSASLSNYGYTF.

The genes are TRBV20-1 and TRBJ2-5; 9 bases are shared with TRBD1. This CDR3 has 14 amino acids. J was trimmed by 5 bases and V by 7 bases; bases with no gene match: 11. Looked up from germline, CDR1 is DFQATT and CDR2 is SNEGSKA (reference sequence). The CDR3: CSGQGQGVTETQYF. The CDR3 DNA reads as TGCAGTGGGCAGGGACAGGGCGTTACCGAGACCCAGTACTTC.

This clonotype showed up just a few times. J is TRBJ1-2 and V is TRBV5-1; the D gene is possibly TRBD1 (5 bases). This CDR3 has 18 residues. V lost 4 bases and J lost 1, with 23 bases in between. CDR1 is SGHRS, CDR2 YFSETQ, per germline. The CDR3 DNA reads as TGCGCCAGCAGCGACTTCTCCCCCCGGGACCGCGATAACTATGGCTACACCTTC. It specifies CASSDFSPRDRDNYGYTF.

This clonotype came up many times. The chain links TRBV11-1 to TRBJ2-6; the D gene could be TRBD1 or TRBD2 (5 bases each). V shed 8 bases and J shed 3 bases, with 17 bases lying between them. This CDR3 has 16 residues. Germline loops: CDR1 SGHAT, CDR2 FQDESV (reference sequence). The CDR3 loop is CASSPGTRDGANVLTF. CDR3 nucleotides: TGTGCCAGCTCGCCCGGGACCAGAGATGGGGCCAACGTCCTGACTTTC.

This clonotype was seen ten or more times. The V and J genes are TRBV6-1 and TRBJ2-7; 13 bases line up with TRBD2. Trimming took 4 bases from V and 1 from J; bases not matched to a gene: 13. Germline V gene data show CDR1 as MNHNS and CDR2 as SASEGT. CDR3 size: 19 residues. CDR3 region: CASSVPPGLAGVRSYEQYF. The CDR3 DNA sequence: TGTGCCAGCAGTGTTCCCCCAGGACTAGCGGGAGTGAGGTCCTACGAGCAGTACTTC.

The chain combines TRBV20-1 with TRBJ1-4; D ambiguous. Deletions cut 1 base from V and 16 bases from J, with 16 bases between. Germline V gene data show CDR1 as DFQATT and CDR2 as SNEGSKA (reference sequence). This CDR3 has 12 residues. DNA for the CDR3: TGCAGTGCTAGAGTCCGTGAGGTAATAGAGTTTTTT. Its protein product is CSARVREVIEFF.

This clonotype has a count of ten or more. This chain connects TRBV12-3 or TRBV12-4 to TRBJ2-7; tentatively, D is TRBD1 (6 bases). The V end lost 6 bases, the J end lost 1 base, and 13 bases lay between the germline ends. This CDR3 spans 14 amino acids. The CDR3 DNA reads as TGTGCCAGCAGCCCCGGACAGTATTCCTACGAGCAGTACTTC. Amino acid sequence: CASSPGQYSYEQYF.

This clonotype occurred many times. The chain couples TRBV24-1 to TRBJ1-2; TRBD1 is a possible D gene (6 bases). Per the germline V gene, CDR1 is KGHDR and CDR2 is SFDVKD. Between the trimmed V and J ends, which lost 2 bases and 3 bases, there was a span of 6 bases. The CDR3 totals 13 residues. The CDR3 DNA reads TGTGCCACCAGTGATTCAGGGGACTATGGCTACACCTTC. It encodes CATSDSGDYGYTF.

This clonotype was counted between two and nine times. V is TRBV20-1 and J is TRBJ2-7; D gene ambiguous. V was trimmed by 3 bases and J by 3 bases, leaving 12 bases between them. The CDR3 runs to 13 residues. Germline-derived CDR1 and CDR2 are DFQATT and SNEGSKA (reference sequence). The CDR3 region is CSARWDSNYEQYF. The CDR3, as DNA: TGCAGTGCTAGGTGGGATTCCAACTACGAGCAGTACTTC.